One sample yielded the 10 T cell receptor beta chains listed below, sequenced in a study of blood T cells in healthy people across ages. A second roughly 6 to 11 cycle PCR used barcoded and J-beta primers. TCRdb recomputed calls from the 5' RACE reads with MiXCR, one row per CDR3 protein. This table holds over 500,000 distinct CDR3 sequences, 40% to 65% found once. Material: blood. The receptor set was obtained from a woman of 80 years or more in good health.

The chain recombines TRBV6-2 or TRBV6-3 with TRBJ2-1; TRBD1 aligns across 7 bases. This CDR3 comprises 16 residues. The germline gives CDR1 MNHEY, CDR2 SVGEGT. The ends lost 2 bases at V and 5 bases at J; junction bases unmatched: 9. CDR3 residues: CASSYVAGGRNNEQFF. CDR3 DNA sequence: TGTGCCAGCAGTTACGTCGCAGGGGGAAGGAACAATGAGCAGTTCTTC.

This clonotype was counted only a few times. This sequence joins TRBV28 and TRBJ2-3; D possibly corresponds to TRBD2 (5 bases). Germline assignment: CDR1 MDHEN and CDR2 SYDVKM. There are 12 residues in the CDR3. V was cut by 6 bases and J by 10 bases, with 14 bases left in between. CDR3 sequence: CASSNPDYSQYF. Here the CDR3 DNA reads TGTGCCAGCAGCAACCCCGACTATTCGCAGTATTTT.

Only a few counts were recorded for this clonotype. The chain uses TRBV7-3 and TRBJ2-1; the match to TRBD2 covers 11 bases. The last part of the DNA fits TRBJ2-7 better; the J call may be wrong. The CDR3 runs to 15 residues. Germline-derived CDR1 and CDR2 are SGHTA and FQGTGA. The CDR3 loop reads CASSLAGGLYNEQYF. The CDR3 DNA reads TGTGCCAGCAGCCTAGCGGGGGGACTCTACAATGAGCAGTACTTC.

J is TRBJ2-1 and V is TRBV29-1; 10 bases map to TRBD2. The DNA end is a closer match to TRBJ2-7, so the J assignment may be wrong. Germline V CDR1 and CDR2: SQVTM, ANQGSEA. The CDR3 is 15 residues long. CDR3 in DNA: TGCAGCGTTGATGGGACTAGCGTCTCCTACAATGAGCAGTACTTC. Amino acid sequence: CSVDGTSVSYNEQYF.

This clonotype occurred a few times. This chain uses TRBV3-1 with TRBJ1-1; D unresolved. Germline loops: CDR1 LGHDT, CDR2 YNNKEL (reference sequence). This CDR3 contains 15 residues. Deletions cut 4 bases from V and 0 bases from J, with 12 bases between. The DNA of the CDR3 is TGTGCCAGCAGCCTGTGGGTCGGGATGAACACTGAAGCTTTCTTT. As protein: CASSLWVGMNTEAFF.

The chain joins TRBV12-3 or TRBV12-4 to TRBJ2-3; TRBD2 matches at 14 bases. The CDR3 totals 18 residues. Trimming took 5 bases from V and 2 from J; bases not matched to a gene: 9. In DNA form, the CDR3 reads TGTGCCAGCAGTCGGACTAGCGGGGGGCTCGGGGCCACAGATACGCAGTATTTT. Residues: CASSRTSGGLGATDTQYF.

This clonotype was seen at least ten times. The chain employs TRBV6-6 and TRBJ2-1, with D hard to call. Trimming cost V 7 bases and J 0 bases, with 10 bases left between them. Germline lookup yields CDR1 MNHNY and CDR2 SVGAGI (reference sequence). This CDR3 has 14 residues. The CDR3: CASTQDSSYNEQFF. CDR3 nucleotide sequence: TGTGCCAGCACCCAAGATAGCTCCTACAATGAGCAGTTCTTC.

The rearrangement links TRBV5-1 to TRBJ2-7, with 9 bases lining up with TRBD2. J gave up 7 bases and V 4 bases, and 12 bases lay outside the gene matches. Germline CDR1 SGHRS, CDR2 YFSETQ. The CDR3 spans 15 residues. Here the CDR3 reads CASSDPSGIYNEQYF. In DNA, the CDR3 is TGCGCCAGCAGCGACCCTAGCGGGATCTACAATGAGCAGTACTTC. The full variable domain, in which reference TRBV5-1 and TRBJ2-7 provide the parts outside the CDR3, is KAGVTQTPRYLIKTRGQQVTLSCSPISGHRSVSWYQQTPGQGLQFLFEYFSETQRNKGNFPGRFSGRQFSNSRSEMNVSTLELGDSALYLCASSDPSGIYNEQYFGPGTRLTVT.

The genes are TRBV7-2 and TRBJ2-3, with TRBD2 identical over 15 bases. CDR3 length equals 16 residues. Germline CDR1 SGHTA, CDR2 FQGNSA. V gave up 8 bases and J gave up 5 bases; unmatched junction bases: 8. In DNA, the CDR3 is TGTGCCAGCGGCGATGGACTAGCGGGAGGGATAGATACGCAGTATTTT. The encoded protein is CASGDGLAGGIDTQYF.

At least ten counts were recorded for this clonotype. The chain links TRBV5-1 to TRBJ2-1; TRBD2 matches at 10 bases. This CDR3 spans 16 amino acids. V gave up 5 bases and J gave up 4 bases; unmatched junction bases: 9. From germline, CDR1 is SGHRS and CDR2 YFSETQ. CDR3: CASRVAGGPLYNEQFF. For the CDR3, the DNA is TGCGCCAGCAGAGTAGCGGGAGGTCCACTTTACAATGAGCAGTTCTTC.